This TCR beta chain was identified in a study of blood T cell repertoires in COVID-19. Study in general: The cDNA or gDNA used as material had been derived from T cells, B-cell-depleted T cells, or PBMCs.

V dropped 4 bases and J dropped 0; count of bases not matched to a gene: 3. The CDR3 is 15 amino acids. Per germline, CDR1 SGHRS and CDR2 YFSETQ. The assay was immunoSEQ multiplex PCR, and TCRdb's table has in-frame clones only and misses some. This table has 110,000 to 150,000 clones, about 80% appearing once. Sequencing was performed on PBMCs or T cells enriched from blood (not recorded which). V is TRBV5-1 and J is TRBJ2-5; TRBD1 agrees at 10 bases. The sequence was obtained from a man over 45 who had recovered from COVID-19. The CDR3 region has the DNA TGCGCCAGCAGCGAGGACAGGGGGAACCAAGAGACCCAGTACTTC. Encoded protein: CASSEDRGNQETQYF. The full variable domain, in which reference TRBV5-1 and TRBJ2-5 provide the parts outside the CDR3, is KAGVTQTPRYLIKTRGQQVTLSCSPISGHRSVSWYQQTPGQGLQFLFEYFSETQRNKGNFPGRFSGRQFSNSRSEMNVSTLELGDSALYLCASSEDRGNQETQYFGPGTRLLVL.